This entry features one T cell receptor (beta chain) sequence. This sample stems from a study of response to subunit inactivated influenza vaccine. TCRdb reprocessed the RT-PCR reads via MiXCR and lists one record per CDR3 protein. The table lists around 600,000 distinct CDR3 sequences, 10% to 12% of them singletons. This CDR3 is 18 amino acids long. The sample also formed part of further work on T cells expressing NK-cell markers. That report adds: Making the TCR beta cDNA relied on 5'RACE template switching with UMIs. Roughly 6 donors had dominant NKG2C+ clonotypes that comprised about 1.0-8% of their CD8+ T cells. Topping the CD3+CD56-NKG2C+ fraction as well were these clonotypes, in a handful of donors. Expanded clones of NKG2C+ T cells had an unclear HCMV specificity.

The starting material was PBMCs from blood, obtained on the day of vaccination. The source of this sequence is a man in his fifties or sixties who received an inactivated influenza vaccine. The V call is TRBV21-1, the J call TRBJ1-4; TRBD1, the D gene given by the table, was not confirmed from the DNA. TRBV21-1 is tagged as a pseudogene. The CDR3 sequence: CASSKVRGRGVFWEKLFF. The CDR3 DNA sequence: TGTGCCAGCAGCAAAGTTAGGGGGCGCGGGGTCTTTTGGGAAAAACTGTTTTTT.